The entry below gives a single TCR beta chain sequence along with its context. Its antigen is unidentified. The data belong to a study of T cell therapy after organ transplantation. Study background: Patients received a median of 1.92 x 10^8 CMV-specific T cells over 2 to 6 infusions. Short-term post-therapy samples: blood collected 4 to 8 weeks after completing therapy. General study results and limits: Post-therapy CD8 clonality change correlated inversely with pretherapy clonality.

Documented time point: 4-8 weeks after completion of therapy. Germline-derived CDR1 and CDR2 are LGHNA and YNFKEQ. The CDR3 has 14 residues. The V end was cut by 3 bases, the J end by 3 bases, with 11 bases between. Sequenced by immunoSEQ multiplex PCR; TCRdb stores in-frame clones only, minus some. The sample shows nearly 20,000 clones, 65% to 85% of them seen only once. This clonotype originated in a human patient who had received a solid organ transplant and had CMV disease. Some T cells may have come from the graft donor. The sample consisted of CD8+ T cells from blood, taken after autologous CMV-specific T cell therapy. V and J are TRBV4-2 and TRBJ2-5; D may correspond to TRBD1 or TRBD2 (5 bases each). The CDR3, as DNA: TGTGCCAGCAGCCAGGGACCACTCGAAGAGACCCAGTACTTC. Amino acid sequence: CASSQGPLEETQYF.